The sequence of this T cell receptor (beta chain) was determined in a study of blood T cell repertoires in COVID-19. At the level of the study: Researchers got acute and convalescent COVID-19 samples from the United States, Italy and Spain. In each case, the material was cDNA or gDNA derived from T cells, B-cell-depleted T cells, or PBMCs.

How the authors handled the data: Amplification of reference gene primers provided the estimated nucleated cell counts. The protocol was immunoSEQ multiplex PCR, while the TCRdb copy is restricted to in-frame clones and leaves out a portion. V, J and clone size are taken as reported in that table, and D and trimming were inferred from the DNA itself. The sample contains 290,000 or so clones, 65% to 90% of which appear only once. There are 14 residues in the CDR3. Germline V gene lookup returns CDR1 MNHEY and CDR2 SVGAGI. V was pared by 7 bases and J by 9 bases, with 16 bases between. Sequenced sample: peripheral blood. The V and J genes are TRBV6-5 and TRBJ1-6; TRBD1 is a possible D gene (5 bases). This TCR derives from a man aged 45-60 years with active or convalescent COVID-19. The CDR3 region is CASKRGVESSPLHF. The CDR3 DNA follows: TGTGCCAGCAAACGGGGGGTTGAGTCTTCACCCCTCCACTTT.